The entry below describes one TCR beta chain. Its antigen is undetermined. The germline CDR1 and CDR2 sequences are LNHDA and SQIVND (reference sequence). This CDR3 has 15 residues. The germline V and J ends were trimmed by 8 bases and 2 bases, with 16 bases remaining between them. This sample is drawn from a study of OX40 agonist ivuxolimab in advanced cancers. Study-level results: Average numbers of expanded clones were greater in CD8+ T cells than in CD4+. Blood T cells, both CD4+ and CD8+, expanded clonally by week 6 at 0.1 to 3.0 mg/kg.

This table comes from immunoSEQ multiplex PCR, and its TCRdb copy is limited to in-frame clones, with some not included. The table lists about 67,000 clones, roughly 80% of them singletons. This chain links TRBV19 with TRBJ1-5; no definite D call. The sequence was collected from an adult with an advanced solid tumor such as melanoma, head and neck, liver or kidney cancer. The material was CD4+ or CD8+ T cells sorted from blood, obtained in a trial of the OX40 agonist ivuxolimab. DNA of the CDR3: TGTGCCAGTGGCGCCTTCGGTGGCGGCAATCAGCCCCAGCATTTT. Translated, it gives CASGAFGGGNQPQHF.